A single sample is the source of the 22 T cell receptor beta chains below, sequenced in a study of blood T cell repertoires in COVID-19. Only in-frame clones appear in the TCRdb table, and some are missing; sequencing was by immunoSEQ multiplex PCR. The sample gives about 250,000 clones, just over 85% of which show up once; around 16% is in the top ten. The sample taken for sequencing was PBMCs or T cells enriched from blood (not recorded which). The receptors originated from a man between 18 and 29 years old who had recovered from COVID-19.

This rearrangement joins TRBV12-5 to TRBJ1-4, with unresolved D. The CDR3 is 14 amino acids. CDR1 LGHNT and CDR2 FRNRAP come from the germline V gene. The V gene lost 6 bases and the J gene lost 8 bases, with 16 bases spanning the gap. The CDR3 spells CASGTGRESEKLFF. In nucleotides, the CDR3 is TGTGCTAGTGGAACCGGCCGGGAGTCGGAAAAACTGTTTTTT.

The V gene is TRBV27, the J gene TRBJ2-7; D perhaps matches TRBD2 (5 bases). V dropped 2 bases and J dropped 0 bases, with 8 bases sitting between them. CDR3 length: 14 residues. Germline CDR1 is MNHEY and CDR2 is SMNVEV (reference sequence). The CDR3 sequence: CASSLRGFSYEQYF. The CDR3 coding sequence is TGTGCCAGCAGTTTACGCGGGTTCTCCTACGAGCAGTACTTC.

The genes are TRBV5-1 and TRBJ1-2; possible D gene TRBD1, 5 bases. CDR1 is SGHRS, CDR2 YFSETQ, per germline. The CDR3 is 15 amino acids. The germline V and J ends were trimmed by 4 bases and 3 bases, with 16 bases remaining between them. The CDR3 region has the DNA TGCGCCAGCAGCCCCCAGGGCGGGGCAGACTATGGCTACACCTTC. Protein sequence: CASSPQGGADYGYTF.

The rearrangement links TRBV6-2 or TRBV6-3 to TRBJ2-1; a weak D match, TRBD2 (5 bases). With 2 bases removed from V and 2 bases from J, the gap between germline ends came to 13 bases. This CDR3 contains 16 residues. CDR1 is MNHEY and CDR2 is SVGEGT in the germline V gene. In nucleotides, the CDR3 is TGTGCCAGCAGTTACGGAGGAGTCAGTACCTACAATGAGCAGTTCTTC. Encoded protein: CASSYGGVSTYNEQFF.

The chain links TRBV3-1 (or the pseudogene TRBV3-2) to TRBJ1-4, with a tentative D call TRBD1 (5 bases). CDR1 LGHDT and CDR2 YNNKEL come from the germline V gene (reference sequence). The CDR3 contains 14 residues. Trimming removed 6 bases at V and 2 bases at J, with 10 bases between. The CDR3 here is CASSHRLTNEKLFF. DNA for the CDR3: TGTGCCAGCAGTCACAGGCTCACTAATGAAAAACTGTTTTTT.

J is TRBJ2-7 and V is TRBV18; maybe TRBD1 (6 bases). This CDR3 comprises 13 residues. Germline values: CDR1 KGHSH, CDR2 LQKENI. Trimming removed 6 bases at V and 0 bases at J, with 9 bases between. CDR3 region: CASSQGSSYEQYF. The CDR3 coding sequence is TGTGCCAGCTCTCAGGGGAGCTCCTACGAGCAGTACTTC.

The chain has TRBV6-5 and TRBJ1-5; possibly TRBD1 for D (6 bases). Trimming took off 6 bases at V and 6 bases at J, with 15 bases between the two ends. This CDR3 is built from 14 residues. CDR1 is MNHEY, CDR2 SVGAGI, per germline. CDR3 residues: CASRLQGDGQPQHF. The CDR3 nucleotides are TGTGCCAGCAGATTACAGGGTGATGGTCAGCCCCAGCATTTT.

In its sample, this clone was seen a few times. V gene TRBV5-1 combines with J gene TRBJ2-5, with a tentative D call TRBD2 (6 bases). There are 14 residues in the CDR3. Trimming cost V 1 base and J 3 bases, with 10 bases left between them. Germline V lookup: CDR1 SGHRS, CDR2 YFSETQ. CDR3 DNA: TGCGCCAGCAGCTTGTCGACGGGAGAAGAGACCCAGTACTTC. This gives the protein CASSLSTGEETQYF.

This clone was counted a few times. This chain uses TRBV30 with TRBJ2-2; D possibly corresponds to TRBD2 (6 bases). Germline CDR1 reads GTSNPN; CDR2 reads SVGIG (reference sequence). The CDR3 is 14 residues long. Trimming took off 6 bases at V and 0 bases at J, with 11 bases between the two ends. In DNA, the CDR3 is TGTGCCTGTCAGAGGGAGGCGAACACCGGGGAGCTGTTTTTT. This translates into CACQREANTGELFF. Based on the CDR3 plus reference TRBV30 and TRBJ2-2, the full variable domain is SQTIHQWPATLVQPVGSPLSLECTVEGTSNPNLYWYRQAAGRGLQLLFYSVGIGQISSEVPQNLSASRPQDRQFILSSKKLLLSDSGFYLCACQREANTGELFFGEGSRLTVL.

The chain is built from TRBV19 and TRBJ2-1; D unresolved. The CDR3 extends over 14 amino acids. Trimming stripped 3 bases from V and 4 bases from J, with 10 bases between. Germline-derived CDR1 and CDR2 are LNHDA and SQIVND (reference sequence). CDR3 region: CASSMLVGYNEQFF. CDR3 DNA: TGTGCCAGTAGTATGTTAGTCGGGTACAATGAGCAGTTCTTC.

Points on this clone: An end of the junction does not agree with germline; a read error may underlie this. V usage is TRBV11-3 and J usage is TRBJ2-3, with 11 bases lining up with TRBD2. Per germline, CDR1 SGHNT and CDR2 YENEEA. This CDR3 contains 16 residues. CDR3 residues: CASSLELAGVADTQYF. The CDR3 DNA follows: TGTGCCAGCAGCCTAGAACTAGCGGGAGTTGCAGATACGCAGTATTTT.

This sequence joins TRBV3-1 (or the pseudogene TRBV3-2) and TRBJ2-5; 7 positions match TRBD2. There are 14 residues in the CDR3. J gave up 5 bases and V 4 bases, and 7 bases lay outside the gene matches. Germline CDR1 and CDR2: LGHDT and YNNKEL (reference sequence). CDR3 DNA: TGTGCCAGCAGCCCCGGACTAGTAGGGGAGACCCAGTACTTC. It yields the protein CASSPGLVGETQYF.

The chain joins TRBV7-9 to TRBJ2-7, with 14 bases lining up with TRBD2. The trim removed 5 bases at V and 4 bases at J, leaving 10 bases unmatched. The CDR3 has 17 residues. Germline V gene sequence: CDR1 SEHNR, CDR2 FQNEAQ (reference sequence). The CDR3 region has the DNA TGTGCCAGCAGCCTGACCTCGACTAGCGGGAGGGGTTACGAGCAGTACTTC. It encodes CASSLTSTSGRGYEQYF.

This chain joins TRBV14 and TRBJ1-2, with TRBD1 matching 7 bases. Unmatched junction bases numbered 10, after V lost 5 bases and J lost 4 bases. The CDR3 consists of 15 residues. Per germline, CDR1 SGHDN and CDR2 FVKESK. As DNA, the CDR3 is TGTGCCAGCAGCAAGATCACAGGGGACGTCTATGGCTACACCTTC. It specifies CASSKITGDVYGYTF. The full variable domain, completed using reference TRBV14 and TRBJ1-2, is EAGVTQFPSHSVIEKGQTVTLRCDPISGHDNLYWYRRVMGKEIKFLLHFVKESKQDESGMPNNRFLAERTGGTYSTLKVQPAELEDSGVYFCASSKITGDVYGYTFGSGTRLTVV.

The chain uses TRBV27 and TRBJ2-7, with unresolved D. Germline CDR1 MNHEY, CDR2 SMNVEV (reference sequence). V lost 4 bases and J 1 base, leaving 11 bases between the germline ends. CDR3 length: 14 residues. The CDR3 protein is CASSSPAMSYEQYF. Here the CDR3 DNA reads TGTGCCAGCAGTTCTCCAGCGATGTCCTACGAGCAGTACTTC.

CDR3 sequence (DNA): TGTGCCAGTAGTATTTCTAGCGGTTCCTACGAGCAGTACTTC. Amino acid sequence: CASSISSGSYEQYF. This chain uses TRBV19 with TRBJ2-7, with 7 nucleotides matching TRBD2. Germline V gene sequence: CDR1 LNHDA, CDR2 SQIVND (reference sequence). There are 14 residues in the CDR3. J lost 1 base, V lost 3 bases, and 3 bases had no gene match.

The chain recombines TRBV5-4 with TRBJ1-6; a possible D gene is TRBD1 (6 bases). The CDR3 is 14 residues long. Germline V lookup: CDR1 SGHNT, CDR2 YYREEE (reference sequence). V dropped 4 bases and J dropped 5 bases, with 10 bases sitting between them. The CDR3 protein is CASSQQGHNSPLHF. The CDR3 coding sequence is TGTGCCAGCAGCCAACAGGGTCATAATTCACCCCTCCACTTT.

The chain recombines TRBV7-2 with TRBJ2-7; D is possibly TRBD1 (5 bases). The germline gives CDR1 SGHTA, CDR2 FQGNSA. CDR3 length equals 15 residues. V was cut by 6 bases and J by 3 bases, with 18 bases left in between. The CDR3 DNA follows: TGTGCCAGCAGTGGGTTTGGGATCGACAGCTACGAGCAGTACTTC. Translating gives CASSGFGIDSYEQYF.

The genes are TRBV5-1 and TRBJ2-5; 11 bases are a match to TRBD2. The CDR3 consists of 19 residues. The V gene end was trimmed by 4 bases and the J gene end by 1 base; junction bases not matched to a gene: 15. CDR1 is SGHRS, CDR2 YFSETQ, per germline. The CDR3 nucleotides are TGCGCCAGCAGCCCCCGCTTTACTAGCGGGGGAGCTGTCCAAGAGACCCAGTACTTC. Translating it yields CASSPRFTSGGAVQETQYF.

This clone occurred once. The genes are TRBV2 and TRBJ2-3; D perhaps matches TRBD2 (6 bases). The CDR3 extends over 15 amino acids. Between the trimmed V and J ends, which lost 5 bases and 0 bases, there was a span of 12 bases. Germline V gene sequence: CDR1 SNHLY, CDR2 FYNNEI. The CDR3 DNA follows: TGTGCCAGCAGTCCTCAGGGACTTAGCACAGATACGCAGTATTTT. Residues: CASSPQGLSTDTQYF.

This chain uses TRBV5-1 with TRBJ2-7; weak D call: TRBD2 (7 bases). V was clipped by 0 bases and J by 6 bases, with 16 bases between them. Germline values: CDR1 SGHRS, CDR2 YFSETQ. The length of the CDR3 is 15 residues. CDR3 amino acids: CASSLAGRGGGEQYF. The DNA for the CDR3 is TGCGCCAGCAGCTTGGCGGGCAGGGGAGGGGGCGAGCAGTACTTC.

The genes are TRBV7-9 and TRBJ2-7; tentative D call: TRBD1 (5 bases). Germline V gene lookup returns CDR1 SEHNR and CDR2 FQNEAQ (reference sequence). The V end lost 5 bases, the J end lost 0 bases, and 17 bases lay between the germline ends. The CDR3 covers 16 residues. The CDR3 region has the DNA TGTGCCAGCAGCAGGAGCAGGACACGCGCCTCCTACGAGCAGTACTTC. The encoded protein is CASSRSRTRASYEQYF. The whole variable domain, filled in from reference TRBV7-9 and TRBJ2-7, reads DTGVSQNPRHKITKRGQNVTFRCDPISEHNRLYWYRQTLGQGPEFLTYFQNEAQLEKSRLLSDRFSAERPKGSFSTLEIQRTEQGDSAMYLCASSRSRTRASYEQYFGPGTRLTVT.